The 24 T cell receptor beta chains below all came from one sample that was sequenced in a study of shared clonotypes between healthy human individuals (TCRdb year 2020). Library preparation used the immunoSEQ multiplex PCR assay. TCRdb obtained this table from immuneACCESS and retained in-frame rearrangements with V and J assigned. These tables miss some clones; where compared with another copy, unresolved V genes account for less than half of the shortfall, and the remainder is unexplained. For this sample the table gives fewer than 600,000 clones, of which around 79% were detected only once. 13% of the sample goes to the ten largest clones. Source material: PBMCs. The source of these receptors is a woman aged 40 to 50 in good health. Some clones in this sample may be carry-over from other donors' samples.

The chain joins TRBV11-1 to TRBJ2-3; D is uncertain. Trimming left V 2 bases short and J 4 bases short, with 10 bases between. CDR3 length: 14 amino acids. Germline lookup yields CDR1 SGHAT and CDR2 FQDESV (reference sequence). For the CDR3, the DNA is TGTGCCAGCAGCTTATCCTCCCGTGCAGATACGCAGTATTTT. Translating it yields CASSLSSRADTQYF. Combining the CDR3 with reference TRBV11-1 and TRBJ2-3 gives the whole variable domain EAEVAQSPRYKITEKSQAVAFWCDPISGHATLYWYRQILGQGPELLVQFQDESVVDDSQLPKDRFSAERLKGVDSTLKIQPAELGDSAMYLCASSLSSRADTQYFGPGTRLTVL.

V usage is TRBV4-3 and J usage is TRBJ2-1; perhaps TRBD2 as D (6 bases). The CDR3 has 15 residues. The V and J ends lost 0 bases and 2 bases respectively, with 8 bases between them. Germline V gene sequence: CDR1 LGHNA, CDR2 YSLEER. The CDR3 sequence: CASSQDRETYNEQFF. The CDR3 DNA sequence: TGCGCCAGCAGCCAAGATCGGGAGACCTACAATGAGCAGTTCTTC.

This rearrangement joins TRBV5-6 to TRBJ1-2; no reliable D call. The V end lost 5 bases, the J end lost 7 bases, and 12 bases lay between the germline ends. This CDR3 spans 12 amino acids. CDR1 is SGHDT and CDR2 is YYEEEE in the germline V gene. The CDR3, as DNA: TGTGCCAGCAGGAACGTGGGGAGTGGCTACACCTTC. The encoded protein is CASRNVGSGYTF.

CDR3 sequence (DNA): TGTGCCAGCAGCACTACGATGGGCAATCAGCCCCAGCATTTT. Its protein product is CASSTTMGNQPQHF. The V call is TRBV5-5, the J call TRBJ1-5; D remains ambiguous. Looked up from germline, CDR1 is SGHKS and CDR2 is YYEKEE (reference sequence). There are 14 residues in the CDR3. V lost 4 bases, J lost 2 bases, and 10 bases lay in between.

This rearrangement joins TRBV25-1 to TRBJ2-2; TRBD2 aligns across 9 bases. V trimming: 4 bases; J trimming: 5 bases; junction bases outside the gene matches: 11. The germline V gene has CDR1 MGHDK and CDR2 SYGVNS. This CDR3 region has 17 residues. The CDR3 loop reads CASSGLGLAGSTGELFF. The DNA of the CDR3 is TGTGCCAGCAGTGGATTGGGGCTAGCGGGAAGTACCGGGGAGCTGTTTTTT.

This chain links TRBV28 with TRBJ1-2, with D unclear. CDR3 length: 13 residues. CDR1 is MDHEN and CDR2 is SYDVKM in the germline V gene. Deletions cut 3 bases from V and 4 bases from J, with 9 bases between. The CDR3 DNA reads TGTGCCAGCAGTTTGGCCAGTTTCTATGGCTACACCTTC. It translates to CASSLASFYGYTF.

This clone was seen repeatedly, ten times or more. The genes are TRBV5-1 and TRBJ2-5; D is unresolved. This CDR3 has 14 residues. Germline-derived CDR1 and CDR2 are SGHRS and YFSETQ. V gave up 4 bases and J gave up 5 bases, with 15 bases separating them. Here the CDR3 reads CASSPALSGETQYF. CDR3 sequence (DNA): TGCGCCAGCAGCCCGGCTCTCTCTGGGGAGACCCAGTACTTC.

This chain links TRBV30 with TRBJ2-1; no clear D. The V end lost 0 bases, the J end lost 9 bases, and 12 bases lay between the germline ends. The CDR3 runs to 13 residues. Germline lookup yields CDR1 GTSNPN and CDR2 SVGIG (reference sequence). CDR3 DNA sequence: TGTGCCTGGAGTGTACGGCCCGTCCCTGAGCAGTTCTTC. Amino acid sequence: CAWSVRPVPEQFF.

The chain carries TRBV7-9 and TRBJ2-1; 7 bases align to TRBD2. The CDR3 has 14 residues. V gave up 7 bases and J gave up 3 bases; unmatched junction bases: 6. Germline loops: CDR1 SEHNR, CDR2 FQNEAQ (reference sequence). This chain's CDR3 is CASNKAGLYNEQFF. CDR3 nucleotides: TGTGCCAGCAACAAAGCGGGGCTCTACAATGAGCAGTTCTTC. The entire variable domain, with the rest obtained from reference TRBV7-9 and TRBJ2-1, is as follows: DTGVSQNPRHKITKRGQNVTFRCDPISEHNRLYWYRQTLGQGPEFLTYFQNEAQLEKSRLLSDRFSAERPKGSFSTLEIQRTEQGDSAMYLCASNKAGLYNEQFFGPGTRLTVL.

This clone came up a few times. The same CDR3 is also encoded by other DNA sequences in this sample. The V gene is TRBV5-4, the J gene TRBJ1-5; D might be TRBD1 (5 bases). The V gene lost 0 bases and the J gene lost 5 bases, with 6 bases spanning the gap. The CDR3 runs to 13 residues. Germline assignment: CDR1 SGHNT and CDR2 YYREEE (reference sequence). In DNA, the CDR3 is TGTGCCAGCAGCTTGGGAGGGGATCAGCCCCAGCATTTT. It encodes CASSLGGDQPQHF.

The CDR3 DNA reads TGTGCCAGCAGCTTAATAGGGGCCGGCAACCCCTCTGAAGCTTTCTTT. Amino acid sequence: CASSLIGAGNPSEAFF. The rearrangement joins TRBV7-3 to TRBJ1-1; D possibly corresponds to TRBD1 (5 bases). V lost 1 base to trimming and J lost 6 bases, with 18 bases between them. CDR1 is SGHTA and CDR2 is FQGTGA in the germline V gene. CDR3 length: 16 amino acids.

J is TRBJ2-5 and V is TRBV15, with 7 bases aligning to TRBD2. The V and J ends lost 5 bases and 1 base, in that order; junction bases with no gene match: 7. The germline V gene encodes CDR1 LNHNV and CDR2 YYDKDF (reference sequence). The CDR3 covers 15 residues. The CDR3 DNA is TGTGCCACCAGCCTAGCGGTACAGATCCAAGAGACCCAGTACTTC. This gives the protein CATSLAVQIQETQYF.

The table lists this clone with a count of one. The V call is TRBV6-1, the J call TRBJ2-5, with D possibly TRBD2 on 6 matching bases. Germline CDR1 reads MNHNS; CDR2 reads SASEGT. The CDR3 extends over 14 amino acids. V lost 9 bases and J lost 3, with 17 bases in between. This chain's CDR3 is CASRTWDFKETQYF. In nucleotides, the CDR3 is TGTGCCAGTCGGACTTGGGACTTTAAAGAGACCCAGTACTTC.

The J gene is TRBJ2-7, the V gene TRBV28; 8 bases are a match to TRBD1. The junction had 5 bases not matched to a gene; V was cut back by 5 bases and J by 2 bases. This CDR3 comprises 14 residues. The germline CDR1 and CDR2 sequences are MDHEN and SYDVKM. The CDR3 DNA sequence: TGTGCCAGCAGTCTCGGACAGGGAACCTACGAGCAGTACTTC. As protein: CASSLGQGTYEQYF.

V usage is TRBV5-6 and J usage is TRBJ1-2; D not certain. CDR1 and CDR2 (germline): SGHDT, YYEEEE. The CDR3 consists of 13 residues. V was clipped by 5 bases and J by 4 bases, with 12 bases between them. In nucleotides, the CDR3 is TGTGCCAGCAGACCCTCGGGAGTCTATGGCTACACCTTC. It translates to CASRPSGVYGYTF.

The chain uses TRBV18 and TRBJ1-3; D is ambiguous. The CDR3 length is 14 residues. The V and J ends lost 4 bases and 2 bases respectively, with 9 bases between them. Germline CDR1 and CDR2: KGHSH and LQKENI. CDR3 coding DNA: TGTGCCAGCTCACTGGAAGGGACTGGAAACACCATATATTTT. Translating it yields CASSLEGTGNTIYF. The variable domain in full, completed from reference TRBV18 and TRBJ1-3, reads NAGVMQNPRHLVRRRGQEARLRCSPMKGHSHVYWYRQLPEEGLKFMVYLQKENIIDESGMPKERFSAEFPKEGPSILRIQQVVRGDSAAYFCASSLEGTGNTIYFGEGSWLTVV.

There are many counts of this clone. The V call is TRBV7-8, the J call TRBJ2-3; D is uncertain. In germline, CDR1 is SGHVS, CDR2 FQNEAQ. The CDR3 consists of 17 residues. Trimming removed 3 bases from V and 1 base from J, with 17 bases in between. The CDR3 is CASSLRGYEHGTDTQYF. In nucleotides, the CDR3 is TGTGCCAGCAGCTTGCGCGGCTATGAACATGGCACAGATACGCAGTATTTT. Complete variable domain (other parts from reference TRBV7-8 and TRBJ2-3): GAGVSQSPRYKVAKRGQDVALRCDPISGHVSLFWYQQALGQGPEFLTYFQNEAQLDKSGLPSDRFFAERPEGSVSTLKIQRTQQEDSAVYLCASSLRGYEHGTDTQYFGPGTRLTVL.

On this clone: It is likely a read error: a sequence one base away is far more abundant. Other DNA sequences in the same sample also yield this CDR3. V usage is TRBV28 and J usage is TRBJ1-1; TRBD1 matches 8 bases. With 6 bases clipped from V and 5 bases from J, the junction kept 11 bases outside the gene matches. Per germline, CDR1 MDHEN and CDR2 SYDVKM. This CDR3 has 15 residues. DNA for the CDR3: TGTGCCAGCAGCCCCGGGACAGGACACTCTACTGAAGCTTTCTTT. It encodes CASSPGTGHSTEAFF.

This chain connects TRBV7-2 to TRBJ2-2, with 9 bases fitting TRBD1. Germline V gene data show CDR1 as SGHTA and CDR2 as FQGNSA. The CDR3 totals 18 residues. V dropped 1 base and J dropped 2; count of bases not matched to a gene: 8. The CDR3 is CASSLDYRDRVNTGELFF. In nucleotides, the CDR3 is TGTGCCAGCAGCTTAGATTACCGGGACAGGGTAAACACCGGGGAGCTGTTTTTT.

V usage is TRBV15 and J usage is TRBJ2-5; 7 bases line up with TRBD2. The J call could be wrong; TRBJ2-7 is a better fit for the DNA end. This CDR3 region has 15 residues. The germline CDR1 and CDR2 sequences are LNHNV and YYDKDF (reference sequence). The chain's CDR3 is CATSRDREGRYEQYF. The CDR3 region has the DNA TGTGCCACCAGCAGAGATAGGGAGGGCCGCTACGAGCAGTACTTC.

This chain uses TRBV6-1 with TRBJ2-7; D remains ambiguous. Germline V gene data show CDR1 as MNHNS and CDR2 as SASEGT. The CDR3 is 14 residues long. Trimming shortened V by 2 bases and J by 6 bases, and 14 bases separated the two germline ends. The CDR3 spells CASSELGVVLEQYF. DNA of the CDR3: TGTGCCAGCAGTGAATTGGGTGTGGTCCTCGAGCAGTACTTC.

The chain links TRBV4-1 to TRBJ2-3; tentatively, D is TRBD2 (5 bases). V was cut by 0 bases and J by 2 bases, with 15 bases left in between. Germline lookup yields CDR1 MGHRA and CDR2 YSYEKL. This CDR3 contains 17 residues. DNA of the CDR3: TGCGCCAGCAGCCAAGATGCAACTAGTAGGAACACAGATACGCAGTATTTT. This gives the protein CASSQDATSRNTDTQYF.

The V gene is TRBV9, the J gene TRBJ2-1; D call uncertain. Trimming cost V 2 bases and J 0 bases, with 6 bases left between them. Germline V gene data show CDR1 as SGDLS and CDR2 as YYNGEE. There are 14 residues in the CDR3. CDR3 in amino acids: CASSVVSSYNEQFF. CDR3 in DNA: TGTGCCAGCAGCGTTGTTAGCTCCTACAATGAGCAGTTCTTC.

The chain links TRBV5-4 to TRBJ2-7, with 9 bases that match TRBD1. Trimming at V came to 0 bases and at J to 2 bases, leaving 3 bases not matched to a gene. This CDR3 has 15 residues. From germline, CDR1 is SGHNT and CDR2 YYREEE (reference sequence). CDR3 residues: CASSLAGTGPYEQYF. The CDR3 coding sequence is TGTGCCAGCAGCTTGGCCGGGACAGGGCCCTACGAGCAGTACTTC.